This is a list of T cell receptor beta chains from one sample in a study of T cells in Graves' hyperthyroidism and ophthalmopathy. Each CDR3 protein gets one entry after TCRdb re-called the multiplex PCR reads with MiXCR. The profile shows 370,000 or so distinct CDR3 sequences, approximately 25% of them singletons. Material: blood. These receptors all come from a man between 50 and 59 years old with Graves' hyperthyroidism. CDR3s include the opening cysteine and the closing phenylalanine or tryptophan. The D gene is left open where the match is weak. Clone size, where shown, is once, few, many, or a class for clones that have expanded.

V gene: TRBV11-2; J gene: TRBJ2-5; D gene: TRBD2; clone size: many; CDR3 DNA: TGTGCCAGCAGACACAGCGGGAGACTACTGGAGACCCAGTACTTC; CDR3 protein: CASRHSGRLLETQYF
V gene: TRBV28; J gene: TRBJ1-2; D gene: TRBD1; clone size: few; CDR3 DNA: TGTGCCAGCAGTCCGGACAGGGGGGACTATGGCTACACCTTC; CDR3 protein: CASSPDRGDYGYTF
V gene: TRBV28; J gene: TRBJ2-7; D gene: NA; clone size: few; CDR3 DNA: TGTGCTGCTAGGGTATCAGCCAGCTCCTACGAGCAGTACTTC; CDR3 protein: CAARVSASSYEQYF
V gene: TRBV12-3/TRBV12-4; J gene: TRBJ1-1; D gene: NA; clone size: many; CDR3 DNA: TGTGCCAGCAGTTTAATTAGTGGGAACACTGAAGCTTTCTTT; CDR3 protein: CASSLISGNTEAFF
V gene: TRBV18; J gene: TRBJ2-3; D gene: TRBD1; clone size: many; CDR3 DNA: TGTGCCAGCTCACCGGGACAGGGATCTGTCGGTACGCAGTATTTT; CDR3 protein: CASSPGQGSVGTQYF
V gene: TRBV28; J gene: TRBJ2-3; D gene: NA; clone size: many; CDR3 DNA: TGTGCCAGCAGTGCGTCCCCAGATACGCAGTATTTT; CDR3 protein: CASSASPDTQYF
V gene: TRBV24-1; J gene: TRBJ2-2; D gene: NA; clone size: NA; CDR3 DNA: TGTGCCACCATGGGAAGAGTGGGTCTTAGGACCGGGGAGCTGTTTTTT; CDR3 protein: CATMGRVGLRTGELFF
V gene: TRBV14; J gene: TRBJ2-7; D gene: NA; clone size: NA; CDR3 DNA: TGTGCCAGCAGCCAAGATGTAACAGGGTATACCTACGAGCAGTACTTC; CDR3 protein: CASSQDVTGYTYEQYF
V gene: TRBV18; J gene: TRBJ2-3; D gene: NA; clone size: once; CDR3 DNA: TGTGCCAGCGGGAAAACAGATACGCAGTATTTT; CDR3 protein: CASGKTDTQYF
V gene: TRBV30; J gene: TRBJ1-1; D gene: NA; clone size: few; CDR3 DNA: TGTGCCTGGAGCGTCCCGGAGAGGGCGAACACTGAAGCTTTCTTT; CDR3 protein: CAWSVPERANTEAFF
V gene: TRBV5-1; J gene: TRBJ1-2; D gene: NA; clone size: few; CDR3 DNA: TGCGCCAGCAGCTTGGCCGTGACAGGTTTGAACTATGGCTACACCTTC; CDR3 protein: CASSLAVTGLNYGYTF
V gene: TRBV28; J gene: TRBJ2-1; D gene: NA; clone size: many; CDR3 DNA: TGTGCCAGCAGTTTATTAGGAATCGGTGAGCAGTTCTTC; CDR3 protein: CASSLLGIGEQFF
V gene: TRBV13; J gene: TRBJ2-3; D gene: NA; clone size: NA; CDR3 DNA: TGTGCCAGCAGCTTGTGGGACATGAGGACAGATACGCAGTATTTT; CDR3 protein: CASSLWDMRTDTQYF
V gene: TRBV29-1; J gene: TRBJ1-1; D gene: TRBD1; clone size: many; CDR3 DNA: TGCAGCGTTGAAGATAGGGGACAGGGTGGAACTTTCTTT; CDR3 protein: CSVEDRGQGGTFF
V gene: TRBV7-8; J gene: TRBJ2-1; D gene: NA; clone size: many; CDR3 DNA: TGTGCCAGCAGCTTAGGGCGGGGCCCGAGAGAGCAGTTCTTC; CDR3 protein: CASSLGRGPREQFF
V gene: TRBV7-8; J gene: TRBJ2-7; D gene: NA; clone size: few; CDR3 DNA: TGTGCCAGCAGCCTCAATACCCCCGAGCAGTACTTC; CDR3 protein: CASSLNTPEQYF
V gene: TRBV2; J gene: TRBJ2-3; D gene: TRBD2; clone size: NA; CDR3 DNA: TGTGCCAGCAGGGAACGCTCGGGGGGGCCATCAGATACGCAGTATTTT; CDR3 protein: CASRERSGGPSDTQYF
V gene: TRBV18; J gene: TRBJ2-7; D gene: TRBD2; clone size: NA; CDR3 DNA: TGTGCCAGCTCACCAGCGGGAGGTAACTACGAGCAGTACTTC; CDR3 protein: CASSPAGGNYEQYF